The next 15 T cell receptor beta chains were all read from a single sample in a study of blood T cell repertoires in COVID-19. TCRdb keeps only in-frame clones here, not all; method: immunoSEQ multiplex PCR. This sample has approximately 260,000 clones, with around four fifths found just once. The source material was peripheral blood. The receptors derive from a woman between 35 and 50 years old with active or convalescent COVID-19.

This chain joins TRBV29-1 and TRBJ2-7; D may be TRBD1 (6 bases). CDR3 length: 16 amino acids. The germline V and J ends were trimmed by 0 bases and 2 bases, with 17 bases remaining between them. The germline gives CDR1 SQVTM, CDR2 ANQGSEA. The CDR3 is CSVEDLTGPFTYEQYF. The DNA of the CDR3 is TGCAGCGTTGAAGATCTGACAGGTCCCTTTACCTACGAGCAGTACTTC.

This clone was seen ten or more times. The V call is TRBV21-1, the J call TRBJ1-5. TRBV21-1 is a documented pseudogene. The CDR3 has 16 amino acids. CDR3 DNA sequence: TGTGCCAGCAGCAAAGCAGGGCAGGGAGGAGGCCAGCCCCAGCATTTT. It translates to CASSKAGQGGGQPQHF.

This clone was seen once. The rearrangement links TRBV18 to TRBJ1-4, with TRBD1 matching over 7 bases. This CDR3 is built from 16 residues. Germline V gives CDR1 KGHSH, CDR2 LQKENI. Losses at the gene ends were 4 bases for V and 8 bases for J; bases not matched to a gene: 13. For the CDR3, the DNA is TGTGCCAGCTCACGCCGGGACAGTGGGGGACGGGAAAAACTGTTTTTT. Translation gives CASSRRDSGGREKLFF.

The chain joins TRBV28 to TRBJ2-3; D is perhaps TRBD1 (5 bases). The CDR3 consists of 16 residues. Deletions cut 6 bases from V and 0 bases from J, with 16 bases between. The germline V gene encodes CDR1 MDHEN and CDR2 SYDVKM. The CDR3 sequence: CASSRAGHSSTDTQYF. In DNA form, the CDR3 reads TGTGCCAGCAGCAGAGCAGGGCATTCTAGCACAGATACGCAGTATTTT.

The V call is TRBV6-5, the J call TRBJ1-4; D unclear. The germline CDR1 and CDR2 sequences are MNHEY and SVGAGI. Between the trimmed V and J ends, which lost 2 bases and 4 bases, there was a span of 14 bases. The CDR3 contains 16 residues. The CDR3 nucleotides read TGTGCCAGCAGTTACACGGTCAACGAGGGTAATGAAAAACTGTTTTTT. Residues: CASSYTVNEGNEKLFF.

The chain carries TRBV6-5 and TRBJ1-6; D not certain. The germline V gene encodes CDR1 MNHEY and CDR2 SVGAGI. CDR3 length: 14 residues. V lost 2 bases, J lost 6 bases, and 8 bases lay in between. CDR3 loop: CASSYMESNSPLHF. The CDR3 coding sequence is TGTGCCAGCAGTTACATGGAGAGTAATTCACCCCTCCACTTT.

The V call is TRBV5-8, the J call TRBJ2-3; D gene ambiguous. Per the germline V gene, CDR1 is SGHTS and CDR2 is YDEGEE. V dropped 0 bases and J dropped 2 bases, with 10 bases sitting between them. This CDR3 is built from 15 residues. The CDR3 protein is CASSLGSSLTDTQYF. The CDR3 region has the DNA TGTGCCAGCAGCTTGGGCAGTTCCCTCACAGATACGCAGTATTTT. The full variable domain, with the rest looked up from reference TRBV5-8 and TRBJ2-3, is EAGVTQSPTHLIKTRGQQATLRCSPISGHTSVYWYQQALGLGLQFLLWYDEGEERNRGNFPPRFSGRQFPNYSSELNVNALELEDSALYLCASSLGSSLTDTQYFGPGTRLTVL.

The chain carries TRBV7-9 and TRBJ1-1, with D possibly TRBD1 on 6 matching bases. Germline assignment: CDR1 SEHNR and CDR2 FQNEAQ (reference sequence). V lost 0 bases, J lost 0 bases, and 8 bases lay in between. There are 15 residues in the CDR3. The CDR3 nucleotides read TGTGCCAGCAGCTTAGCGTCAGGGGTGAACACTGAAGCTTTCTTT. Translation gives CASSLASGVNTEAFF.

This chain joins TRBV5-6 and TRBJ1-2; TRBD1 matches at 10 bases. Looked up from germline, CDR1 is SGHDT and CDR2 is YYEEEE. The J segment lost 2 bases and the V segment lost 1 base, leaving 8 bases of the junction unmatched. The CDR3 length is 17 residues. CDR3 region: CASSLWTGGRRNYGYTF. The CDR3, as DNA: TGTGCCAGCAGCTTGTGGACAGGGGGTCGCCGGAACTATGGCTACACCTTC.

V usage is TRBV5-1 and J usage is TRBJ2-5, with 12 bases matching TRBD2. The CDR3 is 17 amino acids. Germline assignment: CDR1 SGHRS and CDR2 YFSETQ. J was trimmed by 2 bases and V by 3 bases; bases with no gene match: 8. The CDR3 is CASSSRLTSGGQETQYF. CDR3 sequence (DNA): TGCGCCAGCAGCTCGCGCTTGACTAGCGGGGGTCAAGAGACCCAGTACTTC.

This clone was found once. The chain joins TRBV11-1 to TRBJ2-3; 10 bases fit TRBD1. CDR1 is SGHAT and CDR2 is FQDESV in the germline V gene (reference sequence). The length of the CDR3 is 15 residues. After removal of 3 bases from V and 1 base from J, the junction contained 1 base not matched to a gene. The CDR3 DNA reads as TGTGCCAGCAGCTTCGGGACAGGGGGCACAGATACGCAGTATTTT. Translation gives CASSFGTGGTDTQYF.

The chain's CDR3 is CASSPGTGGGYGYTF. The CDR3 DNA reads TGTGCCAGTAGTCCCGGGACAGGGGGCGGCTATGGCTACACCTTC. The rearrangement links TRBV19 to TRBJ1-2, with 12 bases that match TRBD1. Germline V lookup: CDR1 LNHDA, CDR2 SQIVND (reference sequence). The CDR3 is 15 residues long. V lost 5 bases, J lost 4 bases, and 5 bases stayed unmatched.

CDR3 loop: CASTSSGTVETQYF. For the CDR3, the DNA is TGTGCCAGCACCTCGTCCGGGACTGTAGAGACCCAGTACTTC. The chain joins TRBV28 to TRBJ2-5, with D possibly being TRBD2 (6 bases). Germline assignment: CDR1 MDHEN and CDR2 SYDVKM. V was clipped by 7 bases and J by 4 bases, with 16 bases between them. The CDR3 runs to 14 residues.

This sequence joins TRBV7-6 and TRBJ1-2, with D possibly TRBD1 on 5 matching bases. Germline lookup yields CDR1 SGHVS and CDR2 FNYEAQ. Trimming took 1 base from V and 4 from J, leaving 10 bases between them. The CDR3 runs to 14 residues. CDR3 region: CASSLDRGGYGYTF. CDR3 nucleotide sequence: TGTGCCAGCAGCTTAGATCGGGGGGGCTATGGCTACACCTTC. Together with reference TRBV7-6 and TRBJ1-2, the CDR3 gives the full variable domain: GAGVSQSPRYKVTKRGQDVALRCDPISGHVSLYWYRQALGQGPEFLTYFNYEAQQDKSGLPNDRFSAERPEGSISTLTIQRTEQRDSAMYRCASSLDRGGYGYTFGSGTRLTVV.

This clone showed up just a few times. The CDR3 DNA sequence: TGTGCCAGCAGCTTGGGGACTGCCCCCGAGCAGTACGTC. This sequence encodes CASSLGTAPEQYV. V gene TRBV7-9 combines with J gene TRBJ2-7, with a tentative D call TRBD2 (6 bases). V dropped 3 bases and J dropped 6 bases, with 12 bases sitting between them. Germline CDR1 SEHNR, CDR2 FQNEAQ (reference sequence). The CDR3 covers 13 residues.